The 25 T cell receptor beta chains given below trace back to one sample, sequenced in a study of PD-1 blockade in classical Hodgkin lymphoma. The time point was: newly diagnosed, previously untreated cHL patient sample. The method was immunoSEQ multiplex PCR; TCRdb's version includes in-frame clones alone and lacks a portion of them. Among tens of thousands of clones listed, about 93% were seen once. Sequencing was carried out using peripheral blood mononuclear cells (PBMCs). The receptors were gathered from a human donor with classical Hodgkin lymphoma.

The rearrangement uses TRBV5-1 and TRBJ2-3, with 8 nucleotides matching TRBD2. Trimming took 5 bases from V and 4 from J; bases not matched to a gene: 18. This CDR3 region has 18 residues. CDR1 is SGHRS and CDR2 is YFSETQ in the germline V gene. The CDR3 DNA follows: TGCGCCAGCAGTTTACGAGGAGTTAGCGGGGAGAGGGCAGATACGCAGTATTTT. This encodes CASSLRGVSGERADTQYF.

The chain has TRBV6-5 and TRBJ2-7; the D gene is possibly TRBD1 (5 bases). CDR3 length: 12 amino acids. V lost 6 bases, J lost 0 bases, and 6 bases lay in between. Germline CDR1 reads MNHEY; CDR2 reads SVGAGI. CDR3 bases: TGTGCCAGCAGGGACACCTCCTACGAGCAGTACTTC. Its protein product is CASRDTSYEQYF.

This chain links TRBV28 with TRBJ1-1, with D possibly matching TRBD1 (6 bases). Germline V gives CDR1 MDHEN, CDR2 SYDVKM. CDR3 length equals 12 residues. Trimming cost V 5 bases and J 6 bases, with 10 bases left between them. The CDR3 DNA sequence: TGTGCCAGCAGTACAGGGTACGCTGAAGCTTTCTTT. Its protein is CASSTGYAEAFF.

V is TRBV6-5 and J is TRBJ2-3, with TRBD2 matching 8 bases. Germline V gene lookup returns CDR1 MNHEY and CDR2 SVGAGI. The ends lost 4 bases at V and 2 bases at J; junction bases unmatched: 8. The CDR3 is 16 amino acids. This CDR3 is CASSSLSGSATDTQYF. The CDR3 nucleotides read TGTGCCAGCAGTTCCCTCAGCGGGAGCGCCACAGATACGCAGTATTTT.

The rearrangement uses TRBV5-1 and TRBJ2-1; D gene uncertain. V was clipped by 6 bases and J by 1 base, with 11 bases between them. The CDR3 spans 14 residues. Germline CDR1 SGHRS, CDR2 YFSETQ. As DNA, the CDR3 is TGCGCCAGCAAACCGCCAGAGTCCTACAATGAGCAGTTCTTC. It encodes CASKPPESYNEQFF.

A few counts support this clone. V usage is TRBV6-1 and J usage is TRBJ1-5; possible D gene TRBD1, 5 bases. From germline, CDR1 is MNHNS and CDR2 SASEGT. This CDR3 has 15 amino acids. Trimming stripped 4 bases from V and 5 bases from J, with 15 bases between. The CDR3 DNA sequence: TGTGCCAGCAGTGTAGGAGGGCGAGGGGATCAGCCCCAGCATTTT. It codes for CASSVGGRGDQPQHF.

This chain joins TRBV4-3 and TRBJ2-7; D is perhaps TRBD1 (6 bases). The germline V gene has CDR1 LGHNA and CDR2 YSLEER. Trimming took 3 bases from V and 2 from J, leaving 17 bases between them. This CDR3 spans 16 amino acids. The CDR3 region has the DNA TGCGCCAGCAGCCACGATTACTCCAGGGGACCCTACGAGCAGTACTTC. This gives the protein CASSHDYSRGPYEQYF.

DNA of the CDR3: TGTGCCAGCAGCAAAGACAGACTCTTCCAACTGTTTTTT. Translation: CASSKDRLFQLFF. The chain recombines TRBV21-1 with TRBJ1-4. TRBV21-1 is termed a pseudogene. The CDR3 is 13 residues long.

This clone was counted once. The genes are TRBV2 and TRBJ2-2; D ambiguous. Germline-derived CDR1 and CDR2 are SNHLY and FYNNEI. The CDR3 runs 13 residues. V shed 4 bases and J shed 4 bases, with 7 bases lying between them. CDR3 sequence reads: CASSGMGTGELFF. The CDR3 coding sequence is TGTGCCAGCAGTGGTATGGGCACCGGGGAGCTGTTTTTT.

The V gene is TRBV7-8, the J gene TRBJ2-3; D is uncertain. V shed 1 base and J shed 0 bases, with 8 bases lying between them. This CDR3 has 15 amino acids. Germline V gene lookup returns CDR1 SGHVS and CDR2 FQNEAQ. The CDR3 DNA follows: TGTGCCAGCAGCTTAGGGGCTCGTAGCACAGATACGCAGTATTTT. This codes for CASSLGARSTDTQYF. Variable domain in full (rest from reference TRBV7-8 and TRBJ2-3): GAGVSQSPRYKVAKRGQDVALRCDPISGHVSLFWYQQALGQGPEFLTYFQNEAQLDKSGLPSDRFFAERPEGSVSTLKIQRTQQEDSAVYLCASSLGARSTDTQYFGPGTRLTVL.

The rearrangement links TRBV7-9 to TRBJ1-4; 8 positions match TRBD1. The junction had 6 bases not matched to a gene; V was cut back by 7 bases and J by 8 bases. The V gene's germline CDR1 is SEHNR and CDR2 FQNEAQ (reference sequence). The CDR3 spans 13 residues. The CDR3 sequence: CASTGQGWEKLFF. DNA of the CDR3: TGTGCCAGCACCGGACAGGGTTGGGAAAAACTGTTTTTT. The full variable domain, with the rest looked up from reference TRBV7-9 and TRBJ1-4, is DTGVSQNPRHKITKRGQNVTFRCDPISEHNRLYWYRQTLGQGPEFLTYFQNEAQLEKSRLLSDRFSAERPKGSFSTLEIQRTEQGDSAMYLCASTGQGWEKLFFGSGTQLSVL.

The chain combines TRBV5-1 with TRBJ1-5; 7 bases match TRBD1. CDR1 and CDR2 from the germline V gene are SGHRS and YFSETQ. This CDR3 has 14 amino acids. J lost 2 bases, V lost 4 bases, and 3 bases had no gene match. In DNA form, the CDR3 reads TGCGCCAGCAGCCCTACAGGGGGCAATCAGCCCCAGCATTTT. Translation: CASSPTGGNQPQHF.

This chain links TRBV6-1 with TRBJ1-2; 7 bases line up with TRBD1. This CDR3 is built from 14 residues. The V gene end was trimmed by 10 bases and the J gene end by 2 bases; junction bases not matched to a gene: 10. CDR1 and CDR2 (germline): MNHNS, SASEGT. As DNA, the CDR3 is TGTGCCACAGGGGGTCGGGGGGCGAACTATGGCTACACCTTC. As protein: CATGGRGANYGYTF.

The chain carries TRBV29-1 and TRBJ2-3, with a possible D match to TRBD2 (9 bases). This CDR3 contains 17 residues. V lost 6 bases, J lost 3 bases, and 25 bases lay in between. Germline CDR1 reads SQVTM; CDR2 reads ANQGSEA. The CDR3, as DNA: TGCAGCGTAACAGGGGGACTAGCTTTGGGGGGAACAGATACGCAGTATTTT. This encodes CSVTGGLALGGTDTQYF.

The chain uses TRBV29-1 and TRBJ2-7; no clear D. V was clipped by 2 bases and J by 3 bases, with 5 bases between them. Germline V gives CDR1 SQVTM, CDR2 ANQGSEA. The CDR3 covers 11 residues. CDR3 sequence (DNA): TGCAGCGTTGAAACCAGCTACGAGCAGTACTTC. This translates into CSVETSYEQYF.

The chain has TRBV7-2 and TRBJ1-1; possibly TRBD1 for D (6 bases). V was pared by 6 bases and J by 6 bases, with 11 bases between. The CDR3 consists of 12 residues. CDR1 is SGHTA and CDR2 is FQGNSA in the germline V gene. CDR3 DNA: TGTGCCAGCAGGCGGGACACCGCTGAAGCTTTCTTT. It is translated as CASRRDTAEAFF.

CDR3 sequence reads: CASSIYWPKGTEAFF. CDR3 in DNA: TGCGCCAGCAGCATATACTGGCCTAAGGGGACTGAAGCTTTCTTT. The chain joins TRBV4-1 to TRBJ1-1; a weak D match, TRBD1 (5 bases). The CDR3 has 15 amino acids. The germline CDR1 and CDR2 sequences are MGHRA and YSYEKL. V lost 5 bases and J lost 5, with 18 bases in between.

The chain uses TRBV10-3 and TRBJ2-7; TRBD2 is a possible D gene (5 bases). V was shortened by 0 bases and J by 2 bases, with 5 bases between the two germline ends. Germline V gives CDR1 ENHRY, CDR2 SYGVKD. The CDR3 is 13 residues long. The chain's CDR3 is CAISESTTYEQYF. The CDR3 coding sequence is TGTGCCATCAGTGAGTCGACTACCTACGAGCAGTACTTC.

The chain couples TRBV7-2 to TRBJ2-4; a weak D match, TRBD1 (6 bases). Germline CDR1 and CDR2: SGHTA and FQGNSA. The ends were cut back, 6 bases at V and 4 bases at J, with 13 bases in the middle. The CDR3 is 14 amino acids. DNA for the CDR3: TGTGCCAGCAGTCCAGGGGATAGGAAAAACATTCAGTACTTC. Residues: CASSPGDRKNIQYF.

J is TRBJ1-5 and V is TRBV7-2; D is unresolved. The length of the CDR3 is 15 residues. Germline V gives CDR1 SGHTA, CDR2 FQGNSA. Trimming took 2 bases from V and 2 from J, leaving 10 bases between them. The CDR3 coding sequence is TGTGCCAGCAGCTTAACAGCCTTGGGCAATCAGCCCCAGCATTTT. Its protein product is CASSLTALGNQPQHF.

The rearrangement uses TRBV2 and TRBJ2-3; no definite D call. CDR3 length equals 13 residues. With 4 bases removed from V and 1 base from J, the gap between germline ends came to 6 bases. Germline V gene lookup returns CDR1 SNHLY and CDR2 FYNNEI. This CDR3 is CASSVSGTDTQYF. The CDR3, as DNA: TGTGCCAGCAGTGTCAGTGGCACAGATACGCAGTATTTT.

The CDR3 is CASSLVGGPSGNTIYF. DNA for the CDR3: TGTGCCAGCAGCTTAGTAGGGGGGCCCTCTGGAAACACCATATATTTT. The chain has TRBV7-2 and TRBJ1-3; TRBD1 is a possible D gene (6 bases). Germline-derived CDR1 and CDR2 are SGHTA and FQGNSA. The CDR3 sequence is 16 residues long. V was trimmed by 1 base and J by 0 bases, leaving 10 bases between them.

V usage is TRBV9 and J usage is TRBJ2-2, with a weak D call TRBD2 (7 bases). Trimming pared 0 bases from V and 7 bases from J, leaving 10 bases between. The CDR3 is 14 residues long. Germline assignment: CDR1 SGDLS and CDR2 YYNGEE. In nucleotides, the CDR3 is TGTGCCAGCAGCGTAGCGGGGGGCCACGGGGAGCTGTTTTTT. Translated, it gives CASSVAGGHGELFF.

The genes are TRBV28 and TRBJ1-3, with TRBD1 as a possible D gene (5 bases). The length of the CDR3 is 16 residues. The V end was cut by 2 bases, the J end by 2 bases, with 13 bases between. Germline V gene lookup returns CDR1 MDHEN and CDR2 SYDVKM. The CDR3 region has the DNA TGTGCCAGCAGTTTACTCCGTTTGACAGCTGGAAACACCATATATTTT. Its translation: CASSLLRLTAGNTIYF.

This sequence joins TRBV10-3 and TRBJ1-5; the D gene is possibly TRBD1 (6 bases). CDR1 is ENHRY, CDR2 SYGVKD, per germline. The CDR3 length is 12 residues. The V gene lost 9 bases and the J gene lost 5 bases, with 11 bases spanning the gap. CDR3 region: CAIQGTDQPQHF. In DNA, the CDR3 is TGTGCCATACAGGGTACTGATCAGCCCCAGCATTTT.